Below, 14 T cell receptor beta chains from the same sample are listed, as sequenced in a study of regulatory T cells in long-lasting Graves disease. Time point in this sample: persistent/refractory GD, antithyroid drugs over 5 years with positive TRAb. Following extraction of RNA from PBMCs, that RNA was used to make the TCR library. Sequencing libraries for TCR beta were prepared with iRepertoire HTBI primers and Arm-PCR of CDR3 regions. TCRdb analysed the multiplex PCR reads with MiXCR anew, one entry per CDR3 protein. The repertoire holds around 510,000 distinct CDR3 sequences, with more than 20% as singletons. This specimen was peripheral blood mononuclear cells (PBMCs), taken when the disease was refractory, from a patient treated with antithyroid drugs. All receptors come from a female donor with Graves disease.

This clonotype came up many times. This rearrangement joins TRBV7-2 to TRBJ2-7; D not resolved. Trimming shortened V by 5 bases and J by 4 bases, and 18 bases separated the two germline ends. Germline V gene data show CDR1 as SGHTA and CDR2 as FQGNSA. The CDR3 runs 15 residues. CDR3 sequence reads: CASSPRIAPGYEQYF. CDR3 sequence (DNA): TGTGCCAGCAGCCCGAGGATAGCACCCGGATACGAGCAGTACTTC.

The V and J genes are TRBV2 and TRBJ2-1; either TRBD1 or TRBD2 may fit D (5 bases each). Trimming shortened V by 4 bases and J by 0 bases, and 13 bases separated the two germline ends. CDR1 and CDR2 from the germline V gene are SNHLY and FYNNEI. This CDR3 has 16 amino acids. The CDR3 reads CASSGGGGTSYNEQFF. In DNA form, the CDR3 reads TGTGCCAGCAGTGGTGGGGGTGGAACCTCCTACAATGAGCAGTTCTTC.

The sample holds many counts of this clonotype. The rearrangement links TRBV20-1 to TRBJ1-2, with a tentative D call TRBD1 (5 bases). Germline assignment: CDR1 DFQATT and CDR2 SNEGSKA (reference sequence). V lost 0 bases and J 5 bases, leaving 13 bases between the germline ends. The CDR3 is made up of 14 amino acids. The CDR3 loop is CSARDQGQPYGYTF. For the CDR3, the DNA is TGCAGTGCTAGAGATCAGGGCCAACCATATGGCTACACCTTC.

This clonotype was found many times. This chain connects TRBV29-1 to TRBJ2-2; the match to TRBD2 covers 14 bases. After removal of 2 bases from V and 7 bases from J, the junction contained 12 bases not matched to a gene. In germline, CDR1 is SQVTM, CDR2 ANQGSEA. CDR3 length: 18 residues. The CDR3 nucleotides read TGCAGCGTTGAACTATATGGGACTAGCGGGAGATGGCACGGGGAGCTGTTTTTT. As protein: CSVELYGTSGRWHGELFF.

This clonotype was counted many times. The V gene is TRBV6-1, the J gene TRBJ1-1; D perhaps matches TRBD1 (5 bases). The ends were cut back, 7 bases at V and 2 bases at J, with 8 bases in the middle. The V gene's germline CDR1 is MNHNS and CDR2 SASEGT. This CDR3 is built from 12 residues. CDR3 nucleotide sequence: TGTGCCAGCATTGGGGGTAACACTGAAGCTTTCTTT. It yields the protein CASIGGNTEAFF.

The chain employs TRBV2 and TRBJ2-1; D unclear. This CDR3 comprises 14 residues. Trimming took off 5 bases at V and 5 bases at J, with 13 bases between the two ends. CDR1 and CDR2 from the germline V gene are SNHLY and FYNNEI. The CDR3 bases are TGTGCCAGCAGTATTAGTGGGGTACACAATGAGCAGTTCTTC. Translated: CASSISGVHNEQFF.

This clonotype was detected ten times or more. The chain couples TRBV5-1 to TRBJ2-7; 13 nucleotides agree with TRBD2. The CDR3 loop spans 16 amino acids. V lost 3 bases and J lost 2; bases outside the gene matches: 5. Germline V gene data show CDR1 as SGHRS and CDR2 as YFSETQ. CDR3 amino acids: CASSYGTSGIPYEQYF. In nucleotides, the CDR3 is TGCGCCAGCAGCTACGGGACTAGCGGGATTCCCTACGAGCAGTACTTC.

There are many counts of this clonotype. The genes are TRBV12-3 or TRBV12-4 and TRBJ2-4; no reliable D call. The CDR3 totals 14 residues. The V end was cut by 3 bases, the J end by 1 base, with 7 bases between. CDR3 nucleotides: TGTGCCAGCAGTTTCCCTGGGGCCAAAAACATTCAGTACTTC. This encodes CASSFPGAKNIQYF.

The chain couples TRBV19 to TRBJ2-6; D gene uncertain. Germline V gene data show CDR1 as LNHDA and CDR2 as SQIVND (reference sequence). This CDR3 is 15 amino acids long. V was shortened by 3 bases and J by 3 bases, with 9 bases between the two germline ends. CDR3 in DNA: TGTGCCAGTAGTATTGACATTAGTGGGGCCAACGTCCTGACTTTC. Translating it yields CASSIDISGANVLTF.

This clonotype was observed a few times. A much bigger clone sits one base away, suggesting this may be a read error. The chain joins TRBV11-2 to TRBJ2-5, with 11 bases lining up with TRBD2. The length of the CDR3 is 14 residues. Germline V gives CDR1 SGHAT, CDR2 FQNNGV. The CDR3 DNA reads as TGTGCCAGCAGCTTAGCGGGACTAGCGGAGGAGCAGCACTTC. Amino acids: CASSLAGLAEEQHF.

This clonotype was counted at least ten times. V usage is TRBV28 and J usage is TRBJ2-2; D call uncertain. Trimming removed 6 bases from V and 3 bases from J, with 14 bases in between. The germline gives CDR1 MDHEN, CDR2 SYDVKM. The CDR3 runs 15 residues. In nucleotides, the CDR3 is TGTGCCAGCAGGAACCGGGCCTCGGACACCGGGGAGCTGTTTTTT. It is translated as CASRNRASDTGELFF.

This clonotype appeared many times. The chain employs TRBV2 and TRBJ2-2; possible D gene TRBD2, 5 bases. The V end lost 4 bases, the J end lost 7 bases, and 10 bases lay between the germline ends. Germline-derived CDR1 and CDR2 are SNHLY and FYNNEI. There are 13 residues in the CDR3. For the CDR3, the DNA is TGTGCCAGCAGTGCACTAGGTGGCGGGGAGCTGTTTTTT. It translates to CASSALGGGELFF.

The chain carries TRBV9 and TRBJ2-2; tentatively, D is TRBD1 or TRBD2 (5 bases each). The V gene lost 3 bases and the J gene lost 0 bases, with 15 bases spanning the gap. This CDR3 comprises 17 residues. Per the germline V gene, CDR1 is SGDLS and CDR2 is YYNGEE. CDR3: CASSARDGTSNTGELFF. The CDR3 coding sequence is TGTGCCAGCAGCGCACGAGATGGGACCTCGAACACCGGGGAGCTGTTTTTT.

The V call is TRBV6-1, the J call TRBJ1-5; D is possibly TRBD1 (5 bases). This CDR3 has 15 amino acids. V lost 3 bases and J lost 9, with 18 bases in between. Looked up from germline, CDR1 is MNHNS and CDR2 is SASEGT. CDR3 sequence (DNA): TGTGCCAGCAGTGATATGGAGACAGCATTCTGGCCCCAGCATTTT. Translated, it gives CASSDMETAFWPQHF.